This TCR beta chain was sequenced in a study of T cells in Graves' hyperthyroidism and ophthalmopathy. RNA transcripts yielded amplified TCR beta CDR3 regions. TCR CDR3 regions were first amplified by RT-PCR with HTBI primers. TCRdb independently ran MiXCR on the multiplex PCR reads; one entry per CDR3 protein. The sample yields roughly 600,000 distinct CDR3 sequences, roughly 14% seen once. This clonotype showed up many times. Its matching antigen is unknown. V was clipped by 0 bases and J by 5 bases; unmatched bases: 9. Germline V gives CDR1 SGHRS, CDR2 YFSETQ. The CDR3 extends over 17 amino acids. The study, taken as a whole, reports: Most clonotypes expanded in the thyroid (above 0.001) were also present in blood.

The clonotype was recovered from a woman aged 45 to 65 with Graves' ophthalmopathy. V and J are TRBV5-1 and TRBJ2-2; 8 bases align to TRBD1. Sequencing was carried out using blood. The CDR3 bases are TGCGCCAGCAGCTTGGCCGACAGGGGAAGTCGGACCGGGGAGCTGTTTTTT. Protein: CASSLADRGSRTGELFF.